The T cell receptor beta chain described here comes from a study of siplizumab effects on memory and regulatory T cells. The study's findings and limits: The suppressive capacity of proliferating Tregs from siplizumab cultures remained unconfirmed. Alloreactive sequences traceable to unstimulated CD4+ memory cells declined significantly under siplizumab. Naive T cells looked more diverse than memory cells, and they looked like major contributors to the alloresponse.

Unstimulated naive, memory, effector memory and TEMRA subsets underwent sequencing in a few donor pairs. As for this clone: The antigen is unknown.

The CDR3 sequence is 13 residues long. Germline V gene sequence: CDR1 WSHSY, CDR2 SAAADI. Between the trimmed V and J ends, which lost 4 bases and 4 bases, there was a span of 10 bases. Assay used: immunoSEQ multiplex PCR; TCRdb lists only in-frame clones, some missing. Among 50,000 to 60,000 clones listed, roughly 90% were seen once. The TCR originated in a human donor in good health. V gene TRBV10-2 combines with J gene TRBJ1-1; a possible D gene is TRBD1 (5 bases). The sequencing input was naive CD8+ T cells sorted from blood. The CDR3 here is CASSASRGTEAFF. DNA of the CDR3: TGCGCCAGCAGTGCCTCGAGGGGCACTGAAGCTTTCTTT.